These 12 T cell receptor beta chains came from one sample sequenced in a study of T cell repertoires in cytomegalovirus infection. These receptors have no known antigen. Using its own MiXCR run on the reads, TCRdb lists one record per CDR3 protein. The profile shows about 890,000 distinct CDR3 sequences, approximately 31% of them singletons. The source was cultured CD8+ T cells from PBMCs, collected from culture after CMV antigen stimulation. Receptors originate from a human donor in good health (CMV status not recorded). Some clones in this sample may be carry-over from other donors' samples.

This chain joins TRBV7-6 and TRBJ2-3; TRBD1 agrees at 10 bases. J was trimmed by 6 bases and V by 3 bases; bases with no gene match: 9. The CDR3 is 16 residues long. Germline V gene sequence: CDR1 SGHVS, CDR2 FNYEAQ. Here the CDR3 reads CASSFPGQGVGDTQYF. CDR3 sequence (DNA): TGTGCCAGCAGCTTTCCCGGACAGGGGGTTGGGGATACGCAGTATTTT.

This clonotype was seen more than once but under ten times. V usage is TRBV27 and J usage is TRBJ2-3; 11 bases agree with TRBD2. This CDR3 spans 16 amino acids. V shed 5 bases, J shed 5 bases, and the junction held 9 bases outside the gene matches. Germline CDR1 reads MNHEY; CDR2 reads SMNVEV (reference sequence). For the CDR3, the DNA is TGTGCCAGCAGTATACATAGCGGGGGGGCCGGAGATACGCAGTATTTT. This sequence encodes CASSIHSGGAGDTQYF.

CDR3 loop: CASSRPRSGGPPGELFF. The CDR3 DNA follows: TGTGCCAGCAGCCGCCCCCGTAGCGGGGGCCCGCCCGGGGAGCTGTTTTTT. This chain joins TRBV7-6 and TRBJ2-2; 9 bases fit TRBD2. Germline assignment: CDR1 SGHVS and CDR2 FNYEAQ. This CDR3 region has 17 residues. V shed 5 bases, J shed 6 bases, and the junction held 13 bases outside the gene matches.

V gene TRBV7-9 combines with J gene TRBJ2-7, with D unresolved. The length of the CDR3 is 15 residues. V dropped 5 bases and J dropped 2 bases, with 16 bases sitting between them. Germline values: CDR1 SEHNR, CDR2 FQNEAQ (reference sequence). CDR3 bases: TGTGCCAGCAGCCCGGCGGTGGCAGGCCCCTACGAGCAGTACGTC. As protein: CASSPAVAGPYEQYV.

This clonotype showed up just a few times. The CDR3 DNA reads TGTGCCAGCTTCCGGTGGGGCGGGGAGCTGTTTTTT. Protein product: CASFRWGGELFF. The chain employs TRBV11-2 and TRBJ2-2; D gene uncertain. This CDR3 region has 12 residues. Germline loops: CDR1 SGHAT, CDR2 FQNNGV. With 8 bases removed from V and 7 bases from J, the gap between germline ends came to 11 bases.

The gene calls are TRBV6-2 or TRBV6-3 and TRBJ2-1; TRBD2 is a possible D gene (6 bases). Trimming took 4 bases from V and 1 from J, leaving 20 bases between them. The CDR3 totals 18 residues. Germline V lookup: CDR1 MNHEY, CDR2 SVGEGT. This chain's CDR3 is CASSSALGGGDSYNEQFF. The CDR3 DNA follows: TGTGCCAGCAGTTCGGCCCTGGGGGGTGGGGATTCCTACAATGAGCAGTTCTTC.

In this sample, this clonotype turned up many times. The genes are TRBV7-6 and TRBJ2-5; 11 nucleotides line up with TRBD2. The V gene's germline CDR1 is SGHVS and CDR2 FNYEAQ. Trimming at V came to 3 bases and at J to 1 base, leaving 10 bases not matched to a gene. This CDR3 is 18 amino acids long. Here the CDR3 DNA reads TGTGCCAGCAGCTTTAGTGCTAGCGGGGGGCGAGGCCAAGAGACCCAGTACTTC. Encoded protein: CASSFSASGGRGQETQYF.

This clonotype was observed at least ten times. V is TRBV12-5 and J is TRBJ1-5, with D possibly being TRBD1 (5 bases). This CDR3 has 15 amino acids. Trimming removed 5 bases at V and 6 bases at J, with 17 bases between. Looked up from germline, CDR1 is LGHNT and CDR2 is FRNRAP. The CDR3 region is CASGLSPGGPQPQHF. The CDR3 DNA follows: TGTGCTAGTGGTCTATCCCCGGGGGGACCTCAGCCCCAGCATTTT.

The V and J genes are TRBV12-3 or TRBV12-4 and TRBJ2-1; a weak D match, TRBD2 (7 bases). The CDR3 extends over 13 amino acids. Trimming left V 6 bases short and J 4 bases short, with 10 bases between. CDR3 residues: CASRRGPYNEQFF. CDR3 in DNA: TGTGCCAGCAGGCGGGGGCCGTACAATGAGCAGTTCTTC.

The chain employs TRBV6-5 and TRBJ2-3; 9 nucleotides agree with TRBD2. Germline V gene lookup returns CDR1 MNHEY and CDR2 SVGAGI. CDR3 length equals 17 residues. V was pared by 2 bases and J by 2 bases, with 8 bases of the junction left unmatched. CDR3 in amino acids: CASSYGPSGDLTDTQYF. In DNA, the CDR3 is TGTGCCAGCAGTTACGGGCCTAGCGGGGACCTCACAGATACGCAGTATTTT.

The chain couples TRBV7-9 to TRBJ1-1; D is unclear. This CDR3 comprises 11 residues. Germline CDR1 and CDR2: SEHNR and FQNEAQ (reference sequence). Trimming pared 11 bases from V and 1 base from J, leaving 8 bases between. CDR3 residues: CAAAENTEAFF. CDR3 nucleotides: TGTGCCGCGGCGGAGAACACTGAAGCTTTCTTT. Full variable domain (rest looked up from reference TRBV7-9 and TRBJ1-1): DTGVSQNPRHKITKRGQNVTFRCDPISEHNRLYWYRQTLGQGPEFLTYFQNEAQLEKSRLLSDRFSAERPKGSFSTLEIQRTEQGDSAMYLCAAAENTEAFFGQGTRLTVV.

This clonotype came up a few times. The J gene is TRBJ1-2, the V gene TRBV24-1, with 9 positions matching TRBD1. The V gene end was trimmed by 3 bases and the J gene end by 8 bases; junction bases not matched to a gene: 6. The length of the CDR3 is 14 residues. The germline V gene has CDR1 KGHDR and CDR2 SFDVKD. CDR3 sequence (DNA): TGTGCCACCAGTGATCGGGACAGGGTAGGAGGCTACACCTTC. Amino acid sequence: CATSDRDRVGGYTF.